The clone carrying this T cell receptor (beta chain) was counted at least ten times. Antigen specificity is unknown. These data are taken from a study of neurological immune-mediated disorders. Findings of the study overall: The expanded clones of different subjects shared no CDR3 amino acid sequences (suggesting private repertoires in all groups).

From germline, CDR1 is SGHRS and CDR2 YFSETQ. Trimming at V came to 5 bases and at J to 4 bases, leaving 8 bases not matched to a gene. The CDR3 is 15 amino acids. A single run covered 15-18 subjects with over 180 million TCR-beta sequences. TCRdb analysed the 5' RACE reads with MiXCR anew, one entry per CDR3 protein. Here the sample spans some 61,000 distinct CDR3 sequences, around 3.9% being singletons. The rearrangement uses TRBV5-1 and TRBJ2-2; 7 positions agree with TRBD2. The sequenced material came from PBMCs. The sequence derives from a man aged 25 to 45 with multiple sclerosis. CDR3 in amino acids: CASRFDSGITGELFF. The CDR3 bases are TGCGCCAGCAGGTTCGACAGCGGGATCACCGGGGAGCTGTTTTTT.